One and the same sample provided the 12 T cell receptor beta chains below, sequenced in a study of blood T cell repertoires in COVID-19. Profiling relied on immunoSEQ multiplex PCR, and the TCRdb table lists in-frame clones only, not all of them. The table shows 84,000 or so clones, with approximately 92% occurring only once. The sample taken for sequencing was peripheral blood. The receptors here all came from a woman aged 55-69 years with active COVID-19.

The chain couples TRBV5-4 to TRBJ2-3; 7 positions agree with TRBD2. Germline-derived CDR1 and CDR2 are SGHNT and YYREEE (reference sequence). This CDR3 has 15 residues. Losses at the gene ends were 1 base for V and 0 bases for J; bases not matched to a gene: 2. CDR3 DNA: TGTGCCAGCAGCTTGAGCGGGGCTAGCACAGATACGCAGTATTTT. Translation: CASSLSGASTDTQYF.

The rearrangement joins TRBV28 to TRBJ1-1, with D possibly matching TRBD1 (6 bases). The V gene's germline CDR1 is MDHEN and CDR2 SYDVKM. Trimming shortened V by 2 bases and J by 0 bases, and 7 bases separated the two germline ends. The CDR3 runs to 14 residues. CDR3 amino acids: CASSLGGLNTEAFF. The CDR3 DNA sequence: TGTGCCAGCAGTTTAGGGGGCTTGAACACTGAAGCTTTCTTT.

This clone was seen a single time. The chain's CDR3 is CASSLAGVIDTQYF. The CDR3 nucleotides are TGTGCCAGCAGTCTTGCGGGAGTAATAGATACGCAGTATTTT. This chain connects TRBV28 to TRBJ2-3; TRBD2 aligns across 7 bases. This CDR3 is 14 amino acids long. J was trimmed by 5 bases and V by 5 bases; bases with no gene match: 7. Germline-derived CDR1 and CDR2 are MDHEN and SYDVKM.

The genes are TRBV3-1 (or the pseudogene TRBV3-2) and TRBJ1-4; perhaps TRBD1 as D (5 bases). CDR1 and CDR2 (germline): LGHDT, YNNKEL (reference sequence). V gave up 3 bases and J gave up 12 bases, with 14 bases separating them. The CDR3 is 13 amino acids. CDR3 bases: TGTGCCAGCAGCCAGGGAGGCCGGGGGGAACTGTTTTTT. Residues: CASSQGGRGELFF.

V gene TRBV4-3 combines with J gene TRBJ2-7; the D is unclear. The CDR3 has 12 amino acids. Trimming took 1 base from V and 7 from J, leaving 8 bases between them. Germline CDR1 and CDR2: LGHNA and YSLEER. The CDR3 here is CASSQGPGEQYF. CDR3 in DNA: TGCGCCAGCAGCCAAGGTCCCGGGGAGCAGTACTTC.

The chain uses TRBV11-2 and TRBJ1-1; maybe TRBD1 (5 bases). Germline V gene sequence: CDR1 SGHAT, CDR2 FQNNGV. V shed 5 bases and J shed 0 bases, with 10 bases lying between them. This CDR3 region has 14 residues. The CDR3 region has the DNA TGTGCCAGCAGCCCTGGGGCGGTGAACACTGAAGCTTTCTTT. Residues: CASSPGAVNTEAFF.

V and J are TRBV28 and TRBJ2-3; TRBD2 matches 10 bases. CDR1 is MDHEN and CDR2 is SYDVKM in the germline V gene. This CDR3 region has 15 residues. V lost 4 bases and J lost 5; bases outside the gene matches: 6. The CDR3 sequence is CASSSSGGVVDTQYF. The CDR3 region has the DNA TGTGCCAGCAGTTCCAGCGGGGGGGTGGTAGATACGCAGTATTTT. Based on the CDR3 plus reference TRBV28 and TRBJ2-3, the full variable domain is DVKVTQSSRYLVKRTGEKVFLECVQDMDHENMFWYRQDPGLGLRLIYFSYDVKMKEKGDIPEGYSVSREKKERFSLILESASTNQTSMYLCASSSSGGVVDTQYFGPGTRLTVL.

The CDR3 DNA sequence: TGTGCCAGCAGTGCCGGGACACTCTCTGGGGCCAACGTCCTGACTTTC. Translated: CASSAGTLSGANVLTF. This chain uses TRBV6-2 or TRBV6-3 with TRBJ2-6, with TRBD1 as a possible D gene (6 bases). CDR1 is MNHEY and CDR2 is SVGEGT in the germline V gene. Trimming stripped 5 bases from V and 0 bases from J, with 11 bases between. The CDR3 has 16 residues.

The chain has TRBV19 and TRBJ2-1; 15 bases are a match to TRBD2. Germline loops: CDR1 LNHDA, CDR2 SQIVND (reference sequence). The CDR3 length is 14 residues. V lost 8 bases and J lost 10; bases outside the gene matches: 6. CDR3 sequence: CASGTGLAGGEQFF. DNA of the CDR3: TGTGCCAGTGGTACTGGACTAGCGGGAGGGGAGCAGTTCTTC.

The J gene is TRBJ1-5, the V gene TRBV7-2; D is undetermined. Germline-derived CDR1 and CDR2 are SGHTA and FQGNSA. The V end lost 3 bases, the J end lost 3 bases, and 3 bases lay between the germline ends. The CDR3 covers 12 residues. The CDR3, as DNA: TGTGCCAGCAGCTTGGCCAATCAGCCCCAGCATTTT. It is translated as CASSLANQPQHF.

The genes are TRBV7-2 and TRBJ1-2; D unclear. CDR1 SGHTA and CDR2 FQGNSA come from the germline V gene. CDR3 length: 15 amino acids. V lost 1 base to trimming and J lost 2 bases, with 11 bases between them. The CDR3 protein is CASSLGSGPNYGYTF. CDR3 coding DNA: TGTGCCAGCAGCTTAGGTTCAGGCCCGAACTATGGCTACACCTTC.

The rearrangement joins TRBV28 to TRBJ2-5; D is possibly TRBD1 (6 bases). Germline CDR1 MDHEN, CDR2 SYDVKM. The CDR3 runs 13 residues. V was clipped by 5 bases and J by 2 bases, with 9 bases between them. Written as DNA, the CDR3 is TGTGCCAGCAGTGGACAGAAACAAGAGACCCAGTACTTC. Residues: CASSGQKQETQYF.